The 19 T cell receptor beta chains below come from one sample, sequenced in a study of radiotherapy plus CTLA-4 blockade in lung cancer. Profiling relied on immunoSEQ multiplex PCR, and the TCRdb table lists in-frame clones only, not all of them. The table records 80,000 to 100,000 clones, 82% of them present only once. The sample here was peripheral blood, taken from a patient treated with radiotherapy plus ipilimumab. These receptors came from a human donor with non-small cell lung cancer who had a partial response to radiotherapy plus ipilimumab.

The rearrangement links TRBV30 to TRBJ1-2; D is undetermined. Germline CDR1 GTSNPN, CDR2 SVGIG (reference sequence). The CDR3 is 12 amino acids. The V end lost 3 bases, the J end lost 4 bases, and 9 bases lay between the germline ends. Here the CDR3 reads CAWRGDSYGYTF. The CDR3 nucleotides are TGTGCCTGGAGAGGAGACTCCTATGGCTACACCTTC.

V gene TRBV7-2 combines with J gene TRBJ1-1; D perhaps matches TRBD1 (5 bases). This CDR3 spans 11 amino acids. From germline, CDR1 is SGHTA and CDR2 FQGNSA. Trimming removed 5 bases from V and 11 bases from J, with 12 bases in between. The CDR3 protein is CASSAGGEAFF. CDR3 DNA sequence: TGTGCCAGCAGCGCGGGGGGGGAGGCTTTCTTT. The variable domain in full, with the rest retrieved from reference TRBV7-2 and TRBJ1-1, is GAGVSQSPSNKVTEKGKDVELRCDPISGHTALYWYRQSLGQGLEFLIYFQGNSAPDKSGLPSDRFSAERTGGSVSTLTIQRTQQEDSAVYLCASSAGGEAFFGQGTRLTVV.

This chain joins TRBV2 and TRBJ1-1, with TRBD1 matching over 8 bases. CDR3 length: 13 residues. The V and J ends lost 7 bases and 5 bases, in that order; junction bases with no gene match: 6. CDR1 and CDR2 from the germline V gene are SNHLY and FYNNEI. The CDR3 spells CASTQGAGTEAFF. CDR3 nucleotide sequence: TGTGCCAGCACGCAGGGGGCCGGGACTGAAGCTTTCTTT.

The chain is built from TRBV28 and TRBJ1-1; 8 positions match TRBD1. Germline V gene sequence: CDR1 MDHEN, CDR2 SYDVKM. CDR3 length: 12 residues. After removal of 6 bases from V and 11 bases from J, the junction contained 8 bases not matched to a gene. The CDR3 loop reads CASRRQGLDAFF. The CDR3 nucleotides read TGTGCCAGCAGAAGACAGGGGCTTGATGCTTTCTTT.

V and J are TRBV2 and TRBJ2-2, with 7 bases aligning to TRBD1. The CDR3 is made up of 13 amino acids. With V trimmed by 4 bases and J by 6 bases, 2 bases remained unmatched. The germline gives CDR1 SNHLY, CDR2 FYNNEI. The CDR3 nucleotides are TGTGCCAGCAGTGGAGGGGGCCCCGGGGAGCTGTTTTTT. It yields the protein CASSGGGPGELFF. Variable domain in full (rest from reference TRBV2 and TRBJ2-2): EPEVTQTPSHQVTQMGQEVILRCVPISNHLYFYWYRQILGQKVEFLVSFYNNEISEKSEIFDDQFSVERPDGSNFTLKIRSTKLEDSAMYFCASSGGGPGELFFGEGSRLTVL.

This clone was seen a handful of times. This chain links TRBV15 with TRBJ2-2; TRBD1 might be the D (6 bases). V lost 2 bases and J lost 1, with 17 bases in between. CDR1 LNHNV and CDR2 YYDKDF come from the germline V gene (reference sequence). The CDR3 is 18 amino acids. CDR3 sequence (DNA): TGTGCCACCAGCAGACAGCCTTCCGGGACACTGAACACCGGGGAGCTGTTTTTT. Translated, it gives CATSRQPSGTLNTGELFF.

CDR3 residues: CASSLGLEILRPQHF. In DNA, the CDR3 is TGTGCCAGCAGCCTTGGTTTGGAGATCTTGCGGCCCCAGCATTTT. The chain couples TRBV7-2 to TRBJ1-5; D is unresolved. Looked up from germline, CDR1 is SGHTA and CDR2 is FQGNSA. The germline V and J ends were trimmed by 5 bases and 9 bases, with 20 bases remaining between them. The CDR3 contains 15 residues.

V and J are TRBV6-1 and TRBJ2-7; 10 nucleotides align to TRBD2. This CDR3 has 14 residues. With V trimmed by 6 bases and J by 3 bases, 5 bases remained unmatched. Germline lookup yields CDR1 MNHNS and CDR2 SASEGT. CDR3 DNA sequence: TGTGCCAGCAGAGATCTAGCGGGAGTCTACGAGCAGTACTTC. Residues: CASRDLAGVYEQYF.

This clone has a single count. The V call is TRBV5-4, the J call TRBJ1-1, with a tentative D call TRBD1 (5 bases). CDR1 is SGHNT and CDR2 is YYREEE in the germline V gene (reference sequence). The CDR3 runs 16 residues. Trimming left V 0 bases short and J 2 bases short, with 14 bases between. The CDR3 region is CASSLVGEGRNTEAFF. The CDR3 DNA follows: TGTGCCAGCAGCTTGGTGGGGGAGGGTCGAAACACTGAAGCTTTCTTT.

The chain recombines TRBV5-6 with TRBJ2-7; maybe TRBD2 (6 bases). V shed 9 bases and J shed 5 bases, with 18 bases lying between them. The length of the CDR3 is 13 residues. Germline assignment: CDR1 SGHDT and CDR2 YYEEEE. The CDR3 here is CATRRGRFNEQYF. CDR3 bases: TGTGCCACCCGTCGGGGGAGGTTCAACGAGCAGTACTTC.

The chain has TRBV6-6 and TRBJ2-3; D possibly corresponds to TRBD1 (5 bases). The germline gives CDR1 MNHNY, CDR2 SVGAGI (reference sequence). Trimming shortened V by 5 bases and J by 2 bases, and 14 bases separated the two germline ends. This CDR3 has 15 amino acids. The CDR3 DNA sequence: TGTGCCAGCAGTGATTCTGGACATATCACAGATACGCAGTATTTT. The encoded protein is CASSDSGHITDTQYF.

This clone was observed once. This chain joins TRBV2 and TRBJ1-5, with 9 bases matching TRBD1. Trimming removed 5 bases from V and 2 bases from J; junction bases left unmatched: 10. The V gene's germline CDR1 is SNHLY and CDR2 FYNNEI. The CDR3 sequence is 17 residues long. The CDR3 sequence: CASSLRLDRGGNQPQHF. In DNA form, the CDR3 reads TGTGCCAGCAGTCTGAGATTGGACAGGGGTGGCAATCAGCCCCAGCATTTT.

J is TRBJ1-4 and V is TRBV2, with 7 bases matching TRBD1. V shed 0 bases and J 2 bases; nucleotides not matched to a gene: 0. Germline assignment: CDR1 SNHLY and CDR2 FYNNEI. The CDR3 runs 15 residues. CDR3 coding DNA: TGTGCCAGCAGTGAAGCGGGACAGACTAATGAAAAACTGTTTTTT. This codes for CASSEAGQTNEKLFF.

This clone was picked up one time. This sequence joins TRBV18 and TRBJ1-5; D might be TRBD1 (6 bases). The V and J ends lost 6 bases and 2 bases respectively, with 14 bases between them. The CDR3 has 15 residues. Germline CDR1 is KGHSH and CDR2 is LQKENI. The chain's CDR3 is CASSPDGGGNQPQHF. The CDR3 DNA follows: TGTGCCAGCTCCCCAGATGGGGGCGGCAATCAGCCCCAGCATTTT.

This clone has only one observation. This rearrangement joins TRBV9 to TRBJ2-1; the match to TRBD2 covers 9 bases. J was trimmed by 10 bases and V by 7 bases; bases with no gene match: 24. The germline CDR1 and CDR2 sequences are SGDLS and YYNGEE. This CDR3 contains 18 residues. CDR3 region: CASGPRVSGNRGRGEQFF. The CDR3 nucleotides read TGTGCCAGCGGGCCGAGGGTTAGCGGGAACCGCGGGAGGGGGGAGCAGTTCTTC.

V and J are TRBV5-5 and TRBJ2-3; D gene unclear. CDR3 size: 15 residues. V was cut by 0 bases and J by 0 bases, with 8 bases left in between. The germline CDR1 and CDR2 sequences are SGHKS and YYEKEE (reference sequence). The CDR3 loop is CASSLAPVSTDTQYF. The CDR3 DNA sequence: TGTGCCAGCAGCTTGGCGCCAGTGAGCACAGATACGCAGTATTTT.

This sequence joins TRBV28 and TRBJ2-7, with 7 bases lining up with TRBD2. Germline CDR1 is MDHEN and CDR2 is SYDVKM. The CDR3 is made up of 14 amino acids. The junction had 4 bases not matched to a gene; V was cut back by 3 bases and J by 2 bases. CDR3 in amino acids: CASSFSGRAYEQYF. CDR3 DNA sequence: TGTGCCAGCAGTTTCTCAGGGAGGGCCTACGAGCAGTACTTC.

V gene TRBV28 combines with J gene TRBJ2-6, with D hard to call. V dropped 3 bases and J dropped 0 bases, with 12 bases sitting between them. This CDR3 spans 17 amino acids. CDR1 and CDR2 (germline): MDHEN, SYDVKM. The CDR3 loop is CASSLRRSLSGANVLTF. For the CDR3, the DNA is TGTGCCAGCAGTTTGCGCAGGTCTCTCTCTGGGGCCAACGTCCTGACTTTC.

Points on this clone: Germline and junction disagree at one end, which may indicate a read error. The rearrangement uses TRBV11-2 and TRBJ2-5; unclear D gene. CDR1 is SGHAT and CDR2 is FQNNGV in the germline V gene. There are 11 residues in the CDR3. The CDR3 region is CASSTTESQYF. CDR3 DNA sequence: TGTGCCAGCAGTACTACGGAGAGCCAGTACTTC.